The 22 T cell receptor beta chains listed next were all sequenced from one sample in a study of T cells in Graves' hyperthyroidism and ophthalmopathy. TCR beta CDR3 regions were amplified from RNA. First-round RT-PCR targeting the TCR CDR3 was performed with the HTBI primer set. One entry per CDR3 protein, called by TCRdb with MiXCR from the multiplex PCR reads. The sample includes about 570,000 distinct CDR3 sequences, just over 45% of them seen just once. The sequencing input was peripheral blood or thyroid tissue (not recorded which). These receptors originate from an adult woman with Graves' disease, either hyperthyroidism or ophthalmopathy (not recorded which).

This clonotype was observed at least ten times. The chain carries TRBV6-5 and TRBJ2-7; 11 bases match TRBD1. From germline, CDR1 is MNHEY and CDR2 SVGAGI. The CDR3 is 14 amino acids. Germline trimming cut 6 bases from V and 6 bases from J; bases unmatched to any gene: 7. The CDR3 DNA sequence: TGTGCCAGCAGGTCATGGGACAGGGGGGTCGAGCAGTACTTC. Protein product: CASRSWDRGVEQYF.

The table lists this clonotype with a few counts. This chain joins TRBV7-9 and TRBJ1-1, with D perhaps matching TRBD1 (5 bases). Trimming left V 3 bases short and J 1 base short, with 15 bases between. From germline, CDR1 is SEHNR and CDR2 FQNEAQ (reference sequence). This CDR3 spans 16 amino acids. In DNA form, the CDR3 reads TGTGCCAGCAGCTTGGCCAGCACAGGTCCGAACACTGAAGCTTTCTTT. Translation: CASSLASTGPNTEAFF.

This clonotype showed up many times. The CDR3 reads CASSQLAGGTEQYF. DNA for the CDR3: TGTGCCAGCAGCCAACTAGCGGGAGGGACCGAGCAGTACTTC. The chain carries TRBV4-2 and TRBJ2-7; 12 nucleotides agree with TRBD2. V dropped 2 bases and J dropped 6; count of bases not matched to a gene: 2. Germline V gene data show CDR1 as LGHNA and CDR2 as YNFKEQ. The CDR3 extends over 14 amino acids.

The V and J genes are TRBV29-1 and TRBJ2-3; D remains ambiguous. Germline assignment: CDR1 SQVTM and CDR2 ANQGSEA. The CDR3 runs to 11 residues. With 5 bases removed from V and 6 bases from J, the gap between germline ends came to 9 bases. For the CDR3, the DNA is TGCAGCGTTAGACCCGCCGATACGCAGTATTTT. It translates to CSVRPADTQYF.

This clonotype was recorded a few times. The chain is built from TRBV5-1 and TRBJ1-1; 11 nucleotides line up with TRBD1. From germline, CDR1 is SGHRS and CDR2 YFSETQ. V gave up 2 bases and J gave up 5 bases; unmatched junction bases: 2. This CDR3 is 14 amino acids long. The CDR3 region has the DNA TGCGCCAGCAGCTTCCGGGACAGGGGGACTGAAGCTTTCTTT. It yields the protein CASSFRDRGTEAFF.

V and J are TRBV11-2 and TRBJ1-6; 8 positions match TRBD1. The V gene's germline CDR1 is SGHAT and CDR2 FQNNGV. After removal of 6 bases from V and 0 bases from J, the junction contained 19 bases not matched to a gene. This CDR3 is 21 amino acids long. CDR3 sequence (DNA): TGTGCCAGCAGTCCGCGACAGGGGAGAATATGGGATAGCTCCTATAATTCACCCCTCCACTTT. Its translation is CASSPRQGRIWDSSYNSPLHF. The entire variable domain, with the rest obtained from reference TRBV11-2 and TRBJ1-6, is as follows: EAGVAQSPRYKIIEKRQSVAFWCNPISGHATLYWYQQILGQGPKLLIQFQNNGVVDDSQLPKDRFSAERLKGVDSTLKIQPAKLEDSAVYLCASSPRQGRIWDSSYNSPLHFGNGTRLTVT.

This clonotype was picked up one time. A single base separates this from a much larger clone, so it may be a read error. The conserved phenylalanine or tryptophan normally closing the CDR3 is absent here, so this likely arose from a read error. J is TRBJ1-2 and V is TRBV5-4; D is ambiguous. With 1 base removed from V and 0 bases from J, the gap between germline ends came to 4 bases. The CDR3 has 13 residues. Germline-derived CDR1 and CDR2 are SGHNT and YYREEE (reference sequence). CDR3 sequence (DNA): TGTGCCAGCAGCTTGAAGACTAACTATGGCTACACCCTC. It is translated as CASSLKTNYGYTL.

This clonotype was seen at least ten times. The rearrangement joins TRBV10-3 to TRBJ1-5, with D hard to call. Trimming cost V 8 bases and J 4 bases, with 9 bases left between them. Germline V gene sequence: CDR1 ENHRY, CDR2 SYGVKD. The CDR3 covers 12 residues. CDR3 bases: TGTGCCATCGGCAAAGGAAATCAGCCCCAGCATTTT. Translating gives CAIGKGNQPQHF.

For this clonotype: This may be a read error: a much more frequent sequence differs by one nucleotide. As DNA, the CDR3 is TGCGCCAGCAGCTTTGCTGGTGATGAGACCCGGTACTTC. Protein: CASSFAGDETRYF. J is TRBJ2-5 and V is TRBV5-1; D not resolved. This CDR3 is 13 amino acids long. Germline CDR1 is SGHRS and CDR2 is YFSETQ.

This chain joins TRBV2 and TRBJ2-7; perhaps TRBD2 as D (5 bases). Germline CDR1 and CDR2: SNHLY and FYNNEI. The ends were cut back, 6 bases at V and 6 bases at J, with 12 bases in the middle. The CDR3 consists of 12 residues. CDR3 in amino acids: CASSTNRGEQYF. The CDR3 region has the DNA TGTGCCAGCAGCACAAACCGGGGCGAGCAGTACTTC.

This clonotype was counted at least ten times. The chain couples TRBV7-2 to TRBJ1-6; D unresolved. V was cut by 4 bases and J by 9 bases, with 10 bases left in between. The CDR3 is 13 amino acids. Germline-derived CDR1 and CDR2 are SGHTA and FQGNSA. Written as DNA, the CDR3 is TGTGCCAGCAGCTCCACGAGTGGTTCACCCCTCCACTTT. It encodes CASSSTSGSPLHF.

This clonotype has a count of ten or more. This rearrangement joins TRBV7-2 to TRBJ1-2; the D gene is possibly TRBD1 (6 bases). Trimming removed 1 base from V and 8 bases from J, with 20 bases in between. This CDR3 comprises 16 residues. Germline CDR1 is SGHTA and CDR2 is FQGNSA. The CDR3 DNA is TGTGCCAGCAGCTTAGTGGGATGGGACACACGAGCGGGCTACACCTTC. It specifies CASSLVGWDTRAGYTF.

This clonotype was seen only a few times. The CDR3 DNA reads TGTGCCAGCAGCCTAGGACAGGGGAGCATGAACACTGAAGCTTTCTTT. Translated, it gives CASSLGQGSMNTEAFF. The chain joins TRBV28 to TRBJ1-1; 9 nucleotides align to TRBD1. Germline assignment: CDR1 MDHEN and CDR2 SYDVKM. CDR3 length: 16 amino acids. V was clipped by 6 bases and J by 0 bases; unmatched bases: 8. Based on the CDR3 plus reference TRBV28 and TRBJ1-1, the full variable domain is DVKVTQSSRYLVKRTGEKVFLECVQDMDHENMFWYRQDPGLGLRLIYFSYDVKMKEKGDIPEGYSVSREKKERFSLILESASTNQTSMYLCASSLGQGSMNTEAFFGQGTRLTVV.

This clonotype was observed many times. The chain combines TRBV7-9 with TRBJ2-7; no clear D gene. CDR1 is SEHNR, CDR2 FQNEAQ, per germline (reference sequence). The germline V and J ends were trimmed by 4 bases and 6 bases, with 13 bases remaining between them. CDR3 length: 13 residues. In DNA, the CDR3 is TGTGCCAGCAGCTCCCCCCCAGAAGGCGAGCAGTACTTC. Its protein product is CASSSPPEGEQYF.

The genes are TRBV9 and TRBJ1-4; tentatively, D is TRBD1 (6 bases). CDR1 is SGDLS and CDR2 is YYNGEE in the germline V gene. V lost 4 bases, J lost 12 bases, and 13 bases lay in between. The CDR3 length is 12 residues. CDR3 nucleotide sequence: TGTGCCAGCAGCCATTTTCAGGGGCAACTGTTTTTT. Protein: CASSHFQGQLFF.

V is TRBV5-1 and J is TRBJ2-5; 9 bases align to TRBD1. In germline, CDR1 is SGHRS, CDR2 YFSETQ. Trimming cost V 4 bases and J 6 bases; bases outside gene matches: 10. This CDR3 is built from 15 residues. The CDR3 nucleotides read TGCGCCAGCAGCCCCGGGACAGGGCGCGATCAGACCCAGTACTTC. This sequence encodes CASSPGTGRDQTQYF.

This chain joins TRBV5-1 and TRBJ1-4; no definite D call. Germline assignment: CDR1 SGHRS and CDR2 YFSETQ. The CDR3 is 13 residues long. Trimming took off 5 bases at V and 8 bases at J, with 13 bases between the two ends. Here the CDR3 DNA reads TGCGCCAGCAGTGTGCTAGCGGGGGAAAAACTGTTTTTT. Its translation: CASSVLAGEKLFF.

On this clonotype itself: As the CDR3 is not closed by the conserved phenylalanine or tryptophan, this likely results from a read error. It is unclear where the CDR3 begins or ends on the DNA, so no DNA is shown, and the CDR3 is as TCRdb lists it. The rearrangement links TRBV5-1 to TRBJ1-1; no DNA check was done on the table's D call, TRBD1. Termini included, the CDR3 measures 13 amino acids. The germline gives CDR1 SGHRS, CDR2 YFSETQ. The CDR3 spells CASKRQWDGGANY.

The chain links TRBV14 to TRBJ1-6, with 8 bases matching TRBD1. Germline V CDR1 and CDR2: SGHDN, FVKESK. This CDR3 has 15 residues. With V trimmed by 3 bases and J by 11 bases, 9 bases remained unmatched. CDR3 sequence reads: CASSQRTGMGPPLHF. CDR3 nucleotide sequence: TGTGCCAGCAGCCAGAGGACAGGGATGGGTCCACCCCTCCACTTT.

The CDR3 sequence is CSVESRGVNTGELFF. CDR3 DNA: TGCAGCGTTGAAAGCAGAGGGGTCAACACCGGGGAGCTGTTTTTT. The chain carries TRBV29-1 and TRBJ2-2; tentatively, D is TRBD1 or TRBD2 (5 bases each). Germline V gives CDR1 SQVTM, CDR2 ANQGSEA. The CDR3 sequence is 15 residues long. Deletions cut 2 bases from V and 2 bases from J, with 12 bases between.

The J gene is TRBJ1-1, the V gene TRBV9, with D possibly being TRBD1 (6 bases). The V gene lost 0 bases and the J gene lost 2 bases, with 17 bases spanning the gap. CDR3 length: 17 residues. Germline V gene lookup returns CDR1 SGDLS and CDR2 YYNGEE. The CDR3 DNA is TGTGCCAGCAGCGTAGGTCCAGGGGTCGTGAGAAACACTGAAGCTTTCTTT. This translates into CASSVGPGVVRNTEAFF. Drawing the rest from reference TRBV9 and TRBJ1-1, the complete variable domain is DSGVTQTPKHLITATGQRVTLRCSPRSGDLSVYWYQQSLDQGLQFLIQYYNGEERAKGNILERFSAQQFPDLHSELNLSSLELGDSALYFCASSVGPGVVRNTEAFFGQGTRLTVV.

The chain links TRBV28 to TRBJ1-5; D not resolved. This CDR3 comprises 14 residues. Germline values: CDR1 MDHEN, CDR2 SYDVKM. Trimming took off 5 bases at V and 11 bases at J, with 19 bases between the two ends. The CDR3 spells CASSPAGVRETQHF. In DNA form, the CDR3 reads TGTGCCAGCAGTCCAGCGGGAGTACGAGAGACCCAGCATTTT.